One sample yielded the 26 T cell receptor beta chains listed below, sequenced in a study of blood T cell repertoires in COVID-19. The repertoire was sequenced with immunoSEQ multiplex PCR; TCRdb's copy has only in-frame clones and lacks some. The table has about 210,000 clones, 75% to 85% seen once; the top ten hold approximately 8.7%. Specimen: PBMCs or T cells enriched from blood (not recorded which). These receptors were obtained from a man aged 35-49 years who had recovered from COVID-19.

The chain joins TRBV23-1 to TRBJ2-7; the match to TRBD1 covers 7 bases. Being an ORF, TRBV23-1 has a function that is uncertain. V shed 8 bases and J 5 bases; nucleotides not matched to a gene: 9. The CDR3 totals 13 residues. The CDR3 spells CASPCPGQNEQYF. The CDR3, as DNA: TGCGCCAGCCCCTGTCCGGGACAGAACGAGCAGTACTTC.

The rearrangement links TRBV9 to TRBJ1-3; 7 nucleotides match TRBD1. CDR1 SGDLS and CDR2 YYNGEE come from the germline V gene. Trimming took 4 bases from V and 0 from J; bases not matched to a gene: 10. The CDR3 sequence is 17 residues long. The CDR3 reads CASSPRTGRYSGNTIYF. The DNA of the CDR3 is TGTGCCAGCAGCCCTCGGACAGGACGATACTCTGGAAACACCATATATTTT.

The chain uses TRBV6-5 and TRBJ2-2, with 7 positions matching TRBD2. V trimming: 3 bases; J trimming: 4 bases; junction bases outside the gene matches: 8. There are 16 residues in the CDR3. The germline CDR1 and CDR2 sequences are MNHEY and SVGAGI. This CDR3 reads CASSYRLAEVTGELFF. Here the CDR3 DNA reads TGTGCCAGCAGTTATCGGCTAGCGGAAGTCACCGGGGAGCTGTTTTTT.

The CDR3, as DNA: TGTGCCAGCTCGGGACACCCGAACACTGAAGCTTTCTTT. Amino acids: CASSGHPNTEAFF. The rearrangement links TRBV6-5 to TRBJ1-1, with D perhaps matching TRBD1 (6 bases). Trimming left V 8 bases short and J 1 base short, with 11 bases between. The CDR3 runs 13 residues. In germline, CDR1 is MNHEY, CDR2 SVGAGI.

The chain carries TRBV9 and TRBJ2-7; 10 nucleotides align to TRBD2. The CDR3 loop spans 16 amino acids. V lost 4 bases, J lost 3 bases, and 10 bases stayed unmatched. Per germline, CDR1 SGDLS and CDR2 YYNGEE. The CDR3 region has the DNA TGTGCCAGCAGCCCCCGGAGTAGCGGGGGGTTCTACGAGCAGTACTTC. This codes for CASSPRSSGGFYEQYF.

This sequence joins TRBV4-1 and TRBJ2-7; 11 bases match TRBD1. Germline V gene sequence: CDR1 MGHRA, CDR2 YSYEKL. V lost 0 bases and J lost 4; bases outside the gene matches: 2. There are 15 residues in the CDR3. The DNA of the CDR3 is TGCGCCAGCAGCCAAGATGGGACAGGGGGGTACGAGCAGTACTTC. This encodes CASSQDGTGGYEQYF.

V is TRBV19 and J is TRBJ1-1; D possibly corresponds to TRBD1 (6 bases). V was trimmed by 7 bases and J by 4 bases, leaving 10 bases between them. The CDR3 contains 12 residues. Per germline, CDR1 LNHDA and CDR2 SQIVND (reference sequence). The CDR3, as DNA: TGTGCCAGTAAGGACAGCCCCACTGAAGCTTTCTTT. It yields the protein CASKDSPTEAFF.

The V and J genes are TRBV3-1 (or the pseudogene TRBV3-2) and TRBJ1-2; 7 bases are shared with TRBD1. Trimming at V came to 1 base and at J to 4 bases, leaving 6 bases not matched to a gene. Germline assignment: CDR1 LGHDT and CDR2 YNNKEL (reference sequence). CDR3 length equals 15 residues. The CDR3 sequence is CASSQAGRGSYGYTF. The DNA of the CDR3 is TGTGCCAGCAGCCAAGCGGGCAGGGGGTCCTATGGCTACACCTTC.

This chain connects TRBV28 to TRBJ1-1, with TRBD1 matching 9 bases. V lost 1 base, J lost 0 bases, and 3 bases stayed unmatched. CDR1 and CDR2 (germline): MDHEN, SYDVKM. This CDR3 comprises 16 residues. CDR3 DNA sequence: TGTGCCAGCAGTTTATCTGACAGGGGGGTGAACACTGAAGCTTTCTTT. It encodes CASSLSDRGVNTEAFF.

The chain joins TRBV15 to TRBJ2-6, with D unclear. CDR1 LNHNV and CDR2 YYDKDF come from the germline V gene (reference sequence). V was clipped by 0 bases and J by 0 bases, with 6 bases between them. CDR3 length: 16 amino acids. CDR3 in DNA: TGTGCCACCAGCAGAGATCGAGCCTCTGGGGCCAACGTCCTGACTTTC. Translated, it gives CATSRDRASGANVLTF.

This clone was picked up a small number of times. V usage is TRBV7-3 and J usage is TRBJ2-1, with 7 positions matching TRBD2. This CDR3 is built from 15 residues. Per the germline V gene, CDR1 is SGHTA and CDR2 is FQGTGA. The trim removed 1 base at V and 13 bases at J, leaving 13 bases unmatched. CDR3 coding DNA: TGTGCCAGCAGCTTAAAGGAAGGGTTGGGACTACCCCAGTTCTTC. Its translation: CASSLKEGLGLPQFF.

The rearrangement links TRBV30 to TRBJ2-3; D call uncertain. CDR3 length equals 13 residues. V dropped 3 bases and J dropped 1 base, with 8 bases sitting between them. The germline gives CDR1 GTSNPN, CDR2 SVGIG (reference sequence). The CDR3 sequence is CAWRPRRTDTQYF. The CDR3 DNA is TGTGCCTGGAGACCTAGGCGCACAGATACGCAGTATTTT.

In DNA, the CDR3 is TGTGCCAGCAGCCGAGAGTTCAATCAGCCCCAGCATTTT. Translating gives CASSREFNQPQHF. The V call is TRBV7-2, the J call TRBJ1-5; D is uncertain. This CDR3 comprises 13 residues. CDR1 and CDR2 (germline): SGHTA, FQGNSA. Trimming took 5 bases from V and 3 from J, leaving 8 bases between them.

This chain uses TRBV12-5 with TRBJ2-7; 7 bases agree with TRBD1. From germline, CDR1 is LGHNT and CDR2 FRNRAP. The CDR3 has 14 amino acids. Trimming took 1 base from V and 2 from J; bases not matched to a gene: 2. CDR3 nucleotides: TGTGCTAGTGGTTTGGGGACAGGTGCCTACGAGCAGTACTTC. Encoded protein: CASGLGTGAYEQYF.

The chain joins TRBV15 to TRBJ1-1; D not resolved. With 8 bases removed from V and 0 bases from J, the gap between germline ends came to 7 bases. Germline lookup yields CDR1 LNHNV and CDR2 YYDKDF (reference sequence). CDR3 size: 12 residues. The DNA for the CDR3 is TGTGCCACCCGCCAGGTGAACACTGAAGCTTTCTTT. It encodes CATRQVNTEAFF.

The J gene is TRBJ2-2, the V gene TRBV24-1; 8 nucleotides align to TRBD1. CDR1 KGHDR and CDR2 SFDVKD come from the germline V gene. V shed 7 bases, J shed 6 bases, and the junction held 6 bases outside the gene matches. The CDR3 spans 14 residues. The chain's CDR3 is CATSQTGDSGELFF. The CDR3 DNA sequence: TGTGCCACCAGCCAGACAGGGGATTCCGGGGAGCTGTTTTTT.

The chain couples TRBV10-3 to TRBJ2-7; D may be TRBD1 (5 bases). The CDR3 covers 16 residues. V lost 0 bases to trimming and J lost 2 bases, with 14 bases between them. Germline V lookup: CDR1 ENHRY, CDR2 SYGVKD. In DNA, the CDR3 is TGTGCCATCAGTGAGTCGAAGGGTAGGGGAACCTACGAGCAGTACTTC. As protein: CAISESKGRGTYEQYF.

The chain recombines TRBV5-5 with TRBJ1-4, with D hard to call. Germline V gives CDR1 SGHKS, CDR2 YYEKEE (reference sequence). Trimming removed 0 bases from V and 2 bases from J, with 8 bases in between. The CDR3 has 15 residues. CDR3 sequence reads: CASSLGGGTNEKLFF. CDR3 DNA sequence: TGTGCCAGCAGCTTGGGAGGTGGGACTAATGAAAAACTGTTTTTT.

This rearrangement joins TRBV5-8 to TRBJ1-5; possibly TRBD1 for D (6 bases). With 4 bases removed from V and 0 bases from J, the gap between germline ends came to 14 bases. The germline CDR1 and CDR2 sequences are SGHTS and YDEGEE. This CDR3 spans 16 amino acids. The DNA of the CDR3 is TGTGCCAGCAGCCGAACCGGACAGAATAGCAATCAGCCCCAGCATTTT. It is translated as CASSRTGQNSNQPQHF.

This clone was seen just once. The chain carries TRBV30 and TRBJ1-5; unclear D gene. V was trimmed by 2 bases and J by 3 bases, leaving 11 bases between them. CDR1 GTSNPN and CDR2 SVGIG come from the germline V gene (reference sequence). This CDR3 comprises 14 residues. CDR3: CAWSKFQDNQPQHF. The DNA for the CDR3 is TGTGCCTGGAGTAAGTTTCAGGACAATCAGCCCCAGCATTTT. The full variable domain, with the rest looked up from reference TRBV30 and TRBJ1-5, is SQTIHQWPATLVQPVGSPLSLECTVEGTSNPNLYWYRQAAGRGLQLLFYSVGIGQISSEVPQNLSASRPQDRQFILSSKKLLLSDSGFYLCAWSKFQDNQPQHFGDGTRLSIL.

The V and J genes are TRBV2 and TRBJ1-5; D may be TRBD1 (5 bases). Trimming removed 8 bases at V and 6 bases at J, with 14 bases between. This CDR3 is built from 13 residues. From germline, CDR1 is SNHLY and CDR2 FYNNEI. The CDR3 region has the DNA TGTGCCAGCTCGCGGGGCGGGGGTCAGCCCCAGCATTTT. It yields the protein CASSRGGGQPQHF.

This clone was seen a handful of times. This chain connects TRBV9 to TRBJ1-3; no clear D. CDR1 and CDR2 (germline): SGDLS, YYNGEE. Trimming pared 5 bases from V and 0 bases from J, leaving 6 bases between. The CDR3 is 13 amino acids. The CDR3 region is CASSSYSGNTIYF. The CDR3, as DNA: TGTGCCAGCAGTAGTTACTCTGGAAACACCATATATTTT.

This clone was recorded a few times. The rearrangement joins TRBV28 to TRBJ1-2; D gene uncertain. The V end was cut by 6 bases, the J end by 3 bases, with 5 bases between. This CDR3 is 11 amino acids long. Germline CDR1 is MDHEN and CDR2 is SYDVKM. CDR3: CASSTDYGYTF. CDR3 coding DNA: TGTGCCAGCAGCACAGACTATGGCTACACCTTC.

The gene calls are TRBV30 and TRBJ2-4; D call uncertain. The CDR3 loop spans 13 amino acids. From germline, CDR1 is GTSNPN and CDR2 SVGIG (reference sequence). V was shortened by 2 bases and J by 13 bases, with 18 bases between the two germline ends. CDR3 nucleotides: TGTGCCTGGAGTAAAGGTACAGACCTGCCGCAGTACTTC. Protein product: CAWSKGTDLPQYF.

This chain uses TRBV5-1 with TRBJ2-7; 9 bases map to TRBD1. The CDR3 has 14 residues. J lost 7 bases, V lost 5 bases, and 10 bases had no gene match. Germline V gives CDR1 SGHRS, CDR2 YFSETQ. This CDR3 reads CASRKPGQGREQYF. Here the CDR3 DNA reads TGCGCCAGCAGAAAACCGGGACAGGGACGAGAGCAGTACTTC.

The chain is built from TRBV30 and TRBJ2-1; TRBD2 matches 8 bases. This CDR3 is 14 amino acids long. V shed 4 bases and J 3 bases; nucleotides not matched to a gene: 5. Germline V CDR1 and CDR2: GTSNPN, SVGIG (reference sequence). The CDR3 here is CAWNLAGGYNEQFF. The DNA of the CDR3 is TGTGCCTGGAACCTAGCGGGCGGCTACAATGAGCAGTTCTTC.